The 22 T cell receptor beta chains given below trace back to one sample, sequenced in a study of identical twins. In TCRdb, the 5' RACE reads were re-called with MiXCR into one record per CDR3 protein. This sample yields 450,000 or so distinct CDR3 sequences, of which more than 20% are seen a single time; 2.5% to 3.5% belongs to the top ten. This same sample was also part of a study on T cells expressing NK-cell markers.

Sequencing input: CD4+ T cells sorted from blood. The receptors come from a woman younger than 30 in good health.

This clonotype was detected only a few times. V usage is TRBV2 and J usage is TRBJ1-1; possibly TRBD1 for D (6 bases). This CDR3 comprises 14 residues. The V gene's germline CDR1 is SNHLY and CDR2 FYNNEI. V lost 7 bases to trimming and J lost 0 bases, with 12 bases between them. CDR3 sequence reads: CASKGERVNTEAFF. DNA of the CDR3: TGTGCCAGCAAGGGGGAAAGGGTGAACACTGAAGCTTTCTTT.

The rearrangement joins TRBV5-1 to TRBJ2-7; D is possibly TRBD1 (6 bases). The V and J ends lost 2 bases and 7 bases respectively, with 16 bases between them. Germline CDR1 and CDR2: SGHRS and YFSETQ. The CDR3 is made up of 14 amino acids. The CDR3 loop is CASSFSGITGEQYF. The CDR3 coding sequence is TGCGCCAGCAGCTTTTCCGGGATTACAGGGGAGCAGTACTTC.

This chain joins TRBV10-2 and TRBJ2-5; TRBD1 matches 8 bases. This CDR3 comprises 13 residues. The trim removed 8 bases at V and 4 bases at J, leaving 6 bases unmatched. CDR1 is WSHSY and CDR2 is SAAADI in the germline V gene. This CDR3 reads CASLKGTGETQYF. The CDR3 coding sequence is TGCGCCAGCCTTAAAGGGACAGGAGAGACCCAGTACTTC.

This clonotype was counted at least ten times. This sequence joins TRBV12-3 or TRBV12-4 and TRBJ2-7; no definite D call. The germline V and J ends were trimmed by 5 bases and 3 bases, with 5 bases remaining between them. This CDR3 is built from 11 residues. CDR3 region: CASSGRYEQYF. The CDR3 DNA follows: TGTGCCAGCAGTGGCCGCTACGAGCAGTACTTC.

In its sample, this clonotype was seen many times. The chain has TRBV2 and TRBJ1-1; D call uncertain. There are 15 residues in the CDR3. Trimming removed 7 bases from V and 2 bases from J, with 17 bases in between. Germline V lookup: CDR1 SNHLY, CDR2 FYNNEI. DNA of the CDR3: TGTGCCAGCACCCCCCCTGGGGTATATAACACTGAAGCTTTCTTT. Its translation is CASTPPGVYNTEAFF.

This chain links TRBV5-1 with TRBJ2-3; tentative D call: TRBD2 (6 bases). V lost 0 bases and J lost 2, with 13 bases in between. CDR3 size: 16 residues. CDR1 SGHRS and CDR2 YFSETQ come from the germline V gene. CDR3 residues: CASSLVRGRITDTQYF. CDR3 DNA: TGCGCCAGCAGCTTGGTGCGGGGCCGGATCACAGATACGCAGTATTTT.

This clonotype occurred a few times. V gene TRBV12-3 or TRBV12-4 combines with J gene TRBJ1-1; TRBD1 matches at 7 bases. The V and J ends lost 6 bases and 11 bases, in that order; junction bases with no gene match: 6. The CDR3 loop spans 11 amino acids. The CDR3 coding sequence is TGTGCCAGCAGCAATCTCAGGGGGGCTTTCTTT. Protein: CASSNLRGAFF.

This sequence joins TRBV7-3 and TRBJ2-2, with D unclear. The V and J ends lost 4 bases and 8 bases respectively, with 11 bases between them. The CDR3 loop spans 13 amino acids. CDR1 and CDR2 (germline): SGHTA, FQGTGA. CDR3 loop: CASSSHKLGELFF. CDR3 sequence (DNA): TGTGCCAGCAGCTCACACAAACTGGGGGAGCTGTTTTTT. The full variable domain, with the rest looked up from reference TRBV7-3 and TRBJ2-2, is GAGVSQTPSNKVTEKGKYVELRCDPISGHTALYWYRQSLGQGPEFLIYFQGTGAADDSGLPNDRFFAVRPEGSVSTLKIQRTERGDSAVYLCASSSHKLGELFFGEGSRLTVL.

CDR3 nucleotides: TGTGCCAGCAGTTTCGCCGGGACCACCTCAGATACGCAGTATTTT. Residues: CASSFAGTTSDTQYF. The gene calls are TRBV7-2 and TRBJ2-3; perhaps D is TRBD1 or TRBD2 (5 bases each). Per germline, CDR1 SGHTA and CDR2 FQGNSA. The CDR3 runs 15 residues. The ends were cut back, 6 bases at V and 4 bases at J, with 17 bases in the middle.

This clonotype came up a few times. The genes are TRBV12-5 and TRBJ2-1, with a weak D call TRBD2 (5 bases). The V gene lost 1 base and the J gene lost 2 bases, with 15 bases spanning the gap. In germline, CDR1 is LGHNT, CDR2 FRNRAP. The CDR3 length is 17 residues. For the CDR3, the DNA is TGTGCTAGTGGTTTGGGGACTTTAGCGAGAACCTACAATGAGCAGTTCTTC. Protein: CASGLGTLARTYNEQFF.

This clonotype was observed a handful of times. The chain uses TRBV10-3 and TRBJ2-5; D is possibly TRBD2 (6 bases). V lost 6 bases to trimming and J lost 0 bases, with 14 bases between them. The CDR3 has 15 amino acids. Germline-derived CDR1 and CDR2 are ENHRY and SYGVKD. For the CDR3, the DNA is TGTGCCATCAGCCGCGGGGACGACGACCAAGAGACCCAGTACTTC. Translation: CAISRGDDDQETQYF.

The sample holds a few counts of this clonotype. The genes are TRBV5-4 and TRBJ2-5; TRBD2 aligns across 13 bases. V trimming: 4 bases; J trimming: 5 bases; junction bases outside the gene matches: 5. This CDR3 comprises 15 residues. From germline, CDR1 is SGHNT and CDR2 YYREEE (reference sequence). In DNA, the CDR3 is TGTGCCAGCAGCCCACGGGGACTAGCGGGGGAGACCCAGTACTTC. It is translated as CASSPRGLAGETQYF. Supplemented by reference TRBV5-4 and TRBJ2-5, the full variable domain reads ETGVTQSPTHLIKTRGQQVTLRCSSQSGHNTVSWYQQALGQGPQFIFQYYREEENGRGNFPPRFSGLQFPNYSSELNVNALELDDSALYLCASSPRGLAGETQYFGPGTRLLVL.

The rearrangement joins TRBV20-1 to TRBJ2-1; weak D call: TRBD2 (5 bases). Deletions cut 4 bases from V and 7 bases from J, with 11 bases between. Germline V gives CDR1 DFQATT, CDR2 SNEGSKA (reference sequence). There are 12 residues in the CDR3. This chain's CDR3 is CSAIRTGNEQFF. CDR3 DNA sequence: TGCAGTGCTATTCGGACTGGAAATGAGCAGTTCTTC.

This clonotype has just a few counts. The CDR3 DNA sequence: TGCGCCAGCAGCCTCCTTGGCCTCGGTCAGCCCCAGCATTTT. Protein sequence: CASSLLGLGQPQHF. The rearrangement uses TRBV5-1 and TRBJ1-5; no firm D call. V was shortened by 4 bases and J by 6 bases, with 14 bases between the two germline ends. CDR1 SGHRS and CDR2 YFSETQ come from the germline V gene. This CDR3 spans 14 amino acids.

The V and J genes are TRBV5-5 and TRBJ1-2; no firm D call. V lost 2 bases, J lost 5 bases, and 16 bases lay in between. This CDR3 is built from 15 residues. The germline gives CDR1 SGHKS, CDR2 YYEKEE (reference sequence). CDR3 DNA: TGTGCCAGCAGCTTATTGGACGGAGGTCCTTATGGCTACACCTTC. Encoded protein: CASSLLDGGPYGYTF.

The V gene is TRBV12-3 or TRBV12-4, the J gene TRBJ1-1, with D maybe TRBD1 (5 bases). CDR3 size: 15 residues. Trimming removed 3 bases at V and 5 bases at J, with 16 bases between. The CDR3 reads CASSLRGTGKTEAFF. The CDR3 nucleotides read TGTGCCAGCAGTTTGCGGGGGACGGGTAAGACTGAAGCTTTCTTT.

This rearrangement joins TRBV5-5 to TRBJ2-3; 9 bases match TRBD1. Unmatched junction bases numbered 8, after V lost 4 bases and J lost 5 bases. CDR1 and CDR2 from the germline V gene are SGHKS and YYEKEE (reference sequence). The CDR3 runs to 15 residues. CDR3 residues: CASSRGTGSIDTQYF. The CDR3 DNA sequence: TGTGCCAGCAGCCGCGGGACAGGGTCCATAGATACGCAGTATTTT.

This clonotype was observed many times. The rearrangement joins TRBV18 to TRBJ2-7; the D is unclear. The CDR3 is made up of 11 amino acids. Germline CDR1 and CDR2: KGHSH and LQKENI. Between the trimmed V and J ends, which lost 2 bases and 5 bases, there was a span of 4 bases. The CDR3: CASSPSNEQYF. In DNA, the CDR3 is TGTGCCAGCTCACCATCCAACGAGCAGTACTTC.

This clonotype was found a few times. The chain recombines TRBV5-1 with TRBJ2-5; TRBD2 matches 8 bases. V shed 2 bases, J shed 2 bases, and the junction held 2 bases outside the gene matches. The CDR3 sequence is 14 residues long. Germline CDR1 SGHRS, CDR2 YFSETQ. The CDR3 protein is CASSFSGIQETQYF. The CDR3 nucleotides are TGCGCCAGCAGCTTTAGCGGGATACAAGAGACCCAGTACTTC.

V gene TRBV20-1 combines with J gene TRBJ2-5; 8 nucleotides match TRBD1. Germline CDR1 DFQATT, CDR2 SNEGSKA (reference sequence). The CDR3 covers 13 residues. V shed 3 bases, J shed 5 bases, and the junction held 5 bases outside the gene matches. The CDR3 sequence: CSASETGVETQYF. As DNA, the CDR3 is TGCAGTGCTAGTGAGACAGGGGTGGAGACCCAGTACTTC.

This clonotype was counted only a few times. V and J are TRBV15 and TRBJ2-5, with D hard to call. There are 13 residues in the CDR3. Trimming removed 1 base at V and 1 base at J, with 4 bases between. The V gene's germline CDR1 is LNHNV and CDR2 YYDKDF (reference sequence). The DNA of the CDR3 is TGTGCCACCAGCAGAGGGTCCCAAGAGACCCAGTACTTC. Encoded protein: CATSRGSQETQYF.

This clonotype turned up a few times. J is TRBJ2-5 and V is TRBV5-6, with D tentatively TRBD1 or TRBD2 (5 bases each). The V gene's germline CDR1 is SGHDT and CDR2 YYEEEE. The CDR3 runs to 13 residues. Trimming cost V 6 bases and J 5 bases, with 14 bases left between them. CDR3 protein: CASTQWGGETQYF. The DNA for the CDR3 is TGTGCCAGCACTCAGTGGGGCGGGGAGACCCAGTACTTC.